The rows below give T cell receptor beta chains drawn from one sample of a study of T cells in localized non-small cell lung cancer. The assay was immunoSEQ multiplex PCR, and TCRdb's table has in-frame clones only and misses some. Among about 11,000 clones, roughly nine tenths were seen once, and the ten largest hold approximately 13%. Sequenced material: peripheral blood, taken before any cancer treatment. Receptors were obtained from a male donor aged 60 or over with stage III lung adenocarcinoma. Both conserved end residues are trimmed from each CDR3.

v_call	cdr3_aa
TRBV7-2	ASSPRLAGSTDTQY
TRBV2	ASSPGQGGTGELF
TRBV5-1	ASSTESGRALSDTQY
TRBV30	AWRDRVSEQF
TRBV15	ATSRDLDSPFRQGEKLF
TRBV5-8	ASSLLRGSGRRTQY
TRBV14	ASSLKAGGPGNEQF
TRBV18	ASSTGGNQDPQH
TRBV7-9	ASSPSQTRAEAF
TRBV6-1	ASSATGLEEQY
TRBV10-1	ASSAGQGDLST
TRBV25-1	ASAPASREAF
TRBV7-2	ASSLGLGPNQPQH
TRBV7-3	ASSFGVRETQY
TRBV2	ASRLLGGQNTEAF
TRBV6-1	ASSPTASGNTIY
TRBV6-5	ASRGLAGGRNEQF
TRBV2	ASSEEGLAGVFEQY
TRBV27	ASSLRPGSTDTQY
TRBV6-5	ASSYSSPGQGTLQY
TRBV30	AWSRQAVANEKLF
TRBV11-2	ASSSGGQRRSGELF
TRBV7-2	ASSPRGLNTIY
TRBV6-5	ASSYIRVDTGELF
TRBV4-3	ASSQEQGITEAF
TRBV15	ATSRPVGFREFEQF
TRBV10-3	AIKEQGTNTIY
TRBV30	AWRPGGSSGQY
TRBV4-1	ASSYGNTEAF
TRBV7-8	ASSFAGLSSYEQY
TRBV7-8	ASSLARNTEAF
TRBV10-3	AISESGGDYGYT
TRBV23-1	ASGGRGLKPGNQPQH
TRBV7-6	ASSLGGTGTYEQY
TRBV6-1	ASSELGWDNQPQH
TRBV19	ASSNPGSNQPQH
TRBV18	ASSLGTDTEQF
TRBV2	ASSERAGLTGEQF
TRBV7-8	ASSLALAGVVGEQF
TRBV2	ASRGRGGTDTQY
TRBV2	ASNPVADYGYT
TRBV5-5	ASSLVGQSNQPQH
TRBV6-1	ASSEQAVDRQQY
TRBV6-1	ASRENTEAF
TRBV7-9	ASSFGRNRGAF
TRBV29-1	SVQDSNQPQH
TRBV7-9	ASSFRRPGGANVLT
TRBV6-4	ASSDEASGRGVYNEQF
TRBV28	ASSLEGGSYNEQF
TRBV6-6	ASSYTTGRHTGELF
TRBV19	ASSITGAASSPLH
TRBV5-4	ASSYLLAGASGANVLT
TRBV19	ASSMPGRNDGYT
TRBV27	ASSFVGTANEKLF